A selection of T cell receptor beta chains follows, all from one sample in a study of shared T cell receptors in the human thymus. Repertoires were generated with immunoSEQ multiplex PCR, while TCRdb's copy carries only in-frame clones and drops some. Seen here are about 710,000 clones, approximately 89% observed once, and the top ten hold 0.0094%. This sample was shared with a second study, whose subject was human thymus T cells.

Sample: thymocytes. These TCRs come from a boy under two years old with a congenital heart defect. Each CDR3 is given with its conserved first and last residue. Each record gives: CDR3 protein, V gene, CDR3 length.

CDR3 protein: CASSFQGALSGNTIYF
V gene: TRBV28
CDR3 length: 16

CDR3 protein: CASSYTGTRGSYEQYF
V gene: TRBV6-5
CDR3 length: 16

CDR3 protein: CASRPGDTSNQPQHF
V gene: TRBV2
CDR3 length: 15

CDR3 protein: CASSPLGGQGKQPQHF
V gene: TRBV11-2
CDR3 length: 16

CDR3 protein: CSVEVNRAYEQYF
V gene: TRBV29-1
CDR3 length: 13

CDR3 protein: CASIRAGTASGNTIYF
V gene: TRBV2
CDR3 length: 16

CDR3 protein: CASSLHRTSGRVTHEQYF
V gene: TRBV16
CDR3 length: 18

CDR3 protein: CASSTIEGQGGTEAFF
V gene: TRBV27
CDR3 length: 16

CDR3 protein: CASSFPAFGQGAGELFF
V gene: TRBV28
CDR3 length: 17

CDR3 protein: CATSRGWQFSYEQYF
V gene: TRBV15
CDR3 length: 15

CDR3 protein: CASSQEKGPDTGELFF
V gene: TRBV4-1
CDR3 length: 16

CDR3 protein: CASSLRGYGYTF
V gene: TRBV7-9
CDR3 length: 12

CDR3 protein: CAGKGEGRNEQFF
V gene: TRBV28
CDR3 length: 13

CDR3 protein: CSVEGQGKKLFF
V gene: TRBV29-1
CDR3 length: 12

CDR3 protein: CASRGQVEETQYF
V gene: TRBV6-5
CDR3 length: 13

CDR3 protein: CASIPSEYAGYGYTF
V gene: TRBV6-5
CDR3 length: 15

CDR3 protein: CASSLRGSGGNQPQHF
V gene: TRBV5-6
CDR3 length: 16

CDR3 protein: CASTPGQGPGEQFF
V gene: TRBV6-5
CDR3 length: 14